The next 21 T cell receptor beta chains were all read from a single sample in a study of OX40 agonist ivuxolimab in advanced cancers. Assay used: immunoSEQ multiplex PCR; TCRdb lists only in-frame clones, some missing. The sample comprises around 100,000 clones, 90% to 97% of which are singletons, and around 2% rests with the top ten. The sample was CD4+ or CD8+ T cells sorted from blood, taken in a trial of the OX40 agonist ivuxolimab. The origin of the receptors is an adult with an advanced solid tumor such as melanoma, head and neck, liver or kidney cancer.

The J gene is TRBJ2-7, the V gene TRBV6-1; weak D call: TRBD2 (5 bases). The germline V gene has CDR1 MNHNS and CDR2 SASEGT. V was trimmed by 2 bases and J by 0 bases, leaving 17 bases between them. The CDR3 length is 17 residues. In DNA, the CDR3 is TGTGCCAGCAGTGAAAGTCATAGGGCTGAGGGCTCCTACGAGCAGTACTTC. This encodes CASSESHRAEGSYEQYF.

The chain couples TRBV7-9 to TRBJ2-3; D possibly matches TRBD1 or TRBD2 (5 bases each). Per germline, CDR1 SEHNR and CDR2 FQNEAQ (reference sequence). The length of the CDR3 is 16 residues. V was clipped by 0 bases and J by 2 bases, with 12 bases between them. CDR3 bases: TGTGCCAGCAGCTTAGCCACCGGGACCCTCACAGATACGCAGTATTTT. This sequence encodes CASSLATGTLTDTQYF. Full variable domain (missing parts from reference TRBV7-9 and TRBJ2-3): DTGVSQNPRHKITKRGQNVTFRCDPISEHNRLYWYRQTLGQGPEFLTYFQNEAQLEKSRLLSDRFSAERPKGSFSTLEIQRTEQGDSAMYLCASSLATGTLTDTQYFGPGTRLTVL.

The chain couples TRBV6-5 to TRBJ1-4; D is possibly TRBD1 (5 bases). CDR1 and CDR2 (germline): MNHEY, SVGAGI. The V end lost 2 bases, the J end lost 6 bases, and 10 bases lay between the germline ends. The CDR3 runs 14 residues. The CDR3 DNA follows: TGTGCCAGCAGTTACGGTCAGGGAGATGAAAAACTGTTTTTT. Protein product: CASSYGQGDEKLFF.

The gene calls are TRBV13 and TRBJ2-3; no clear D gene. This CDR3 is built from 11 residues. In germline, CDR1 is PRHDT, CDR2 FYEKMQ (reference sequence). The V end lost 4 bases, the J end lost 2 bases, and 1 base lay between the germline ends. Written as DNA, the CDR3 is TGTGCCAGCAGCTACACAGATACGCAGTATTTT. It yields the protein CASSYTDTQYF. The complete variable domain, with remaining parts taken from reference TRBV13 and TRBJ2-3, reads AAGVIQSPRHLIKEKRETATLKCYPIPRHDTVYWYQQGPGQDPQFLISFYEKMQSDKGSIPDRFSAQQFSDYHSELNMSSLELGDSALYFCASSYTDTQYFGPGTRLTVL.

The V and J genes are TRBV5-6 and TRBJ2-3; D is tentatively TRBD1 or TRBD2 (7 bases each). This CDR3 has 16 amino acids. V lost 0 bases, J lost 6 bases, and 17 bases lay in between. Germline loops: CDR1 SGHDT, CDR2 YYEEEE. The CDR3 sequence: CASSLVVTGTIDTQYF. The CDR3 DNA is TGTGCCAGCAGCTTGGTTGTGACAGGGACTATTGATACGCAGTATTTT.

This rearrangement joins TRBV5-6 to TRBJ1-1, with D unclear. Germline V gene lookup returns CDR1 SGHDT and CDR2 YYEEEE. Trimming removed 2 bases at V and 6 bases at J, with 8 bases between. CDR3 length: 12 residues. In DNA, the CDR3 is TGTGCCAGCAGCTTACTCTCGGCTGAAGCTTTCTTT. Its protein product is CASSLLSAEAFF.

The chain combines TRBV19 with TRBJ2-3; D assignment may be TRBD1 or TRBD2 (5 bases each). This CDR3 region has 13 residues. CDR1 is LNHDA, CDR2 SQIVND, per germline (reference sequence). Trimming removed 1 base from V and 4 bases from J, with 6 bases in between. The CDR3 DNA is TGTGCCAGTAGTATAGTGGGGGCAGATACGCAGTATTTT. It codes for CASSIVGADTQYF.

This clone was seen just once. V is TRBV7-9 and J is TRBJ2-1, with D possibly matching TRBD2 (6 bases). CDR1 is SEHNR and CDR2 is FQNEAQ in the germline V gene (reference sequence). The CDR3 runs to 13 residues. The V and J ends lost 1 base and 10 bases respectively, with 11 bases between them. CDR3: CASSLVMGREQFF. In nucleotides, the CDR3 is TGTGCCAGCAGCTTAGTCATGGGGAGGGAGCAGTTCTTC.

This rearrangement joins TRBV4-2 to TRBJ2-2, with D maybe TRBD2 (6 bases). CDR1 is LGHNA, CDR2 YNFKEQ, per germline. V was trimmed by 4 bases and J by 8 bases, leaving 17 bases between them. The CDR3 has 15 amino acids. CDR3 coding DNA: TGTGCCAGCAGCCTCCGGGACTCCGGCCCGGGGGAGCTGTTTTTT. Translating it yields CASSLRDSGPGELFF.

The genes are TRBV7-9 and TRBJ1-2, with D hard to call. This CDR3 has 14 residues. V was cut by 2 bases and J by 5 bases, with 12 bases left in between. CDR1 is SEHNR, CDR2 FQNEAQ, per germline (reference sequence). This CDR3 reads CASSLFSDNYGYTF. The CDR3 DNA is TGTGCCAGCAGCTTATTTTCGGATAATTATGGCTACACCTTC.

The gene calls are TRBV5-6 and TRBJ2-1; the D is unclear. Trimming stripped 3 bases from V and 9 bases from J, with 7 bases between. CDR1 SGHDT and CDR2 YYEEEE come from the germline V gene. The CDR3 length is 11 residues. In DNA form, the CDR3 reads TGTGCCAGCAGCTCGGCAGGTGAGCAGTTCTTC. It codes for CASSSAGEQFF.

The rearrangement links TRBV19 to TRBJ1-6, with unresolved D. Trimming pared 5 bases from V and 0 bases from J, leaving 11 bases between. The germline V gene encodes CDR1 LNHDA and CDR2 SQIVND (reference sequence). The CDR3 spans 16 residues. The CDR3 loop reads CASSVKHISYNSPLHF. The CDR3 DNA reads TGTGCCAGTAGTGTGAAACACATCTCCTATAATTCACCCCTCCACTTT.

This clone showed up just once. The chain employs TRBV10-3 and TRBJ1-1, with 10 positions matching TRBD1. V trimming: 6 bases; J trimming: 5 bases; junction bases outside the gene matches: 6. Germline V gene lookup returns CDR1 ENHRY and CDR2 SYGVKD. The CDR3 loop spans 14 amino acids. CDR3 region: CAISPGQGNTEAFF. The DNA for the CDR3 is TGTGCCATCAGCCCGGGACAGGGGAATACTGAAGCTTTCTTT.

J is TRBJ2-7 and V is TRBV7-6, with D unresolved. Trimming took off 1 base at V and 1 base at J, with 2 bases between the two ends. Germline lookup yields CDR1 SGHVS and CDR2 FNYEAQ. The CDR3 has 12 amino acids. CDR3 region: CASSLGSYEQYF. The CDR3 nucleotides read TGTGCCAGCAGCTTAGGGTCCTACGAGCAGTACTTC.

The chain recombines TRBV11-2 with TRBJ2-7; D is undetermined. Germline CDR1 SGHAT, CDR2 FQNNGV. The CDR3 contains 14 residues. The ends were cut back, 1 base at V and 5 bases at J, with 12 bases in the middle. The CDR3 spells CASSLVGSRNEQYF. CDR3 DNA: TGTGCCAGCAGCTTAGTTGGTAGCCGGAACGAGCAGTACTTC.

The table lists this clone with a count of one. The chain has TRBV9 and TRBJ2-3; 13 bases match TRBD2. V dropped 2 bases and J dropped 1; count of bases not matched to a gene: 4. The germline CDR1 and CDR2 sequences are SGDLS and YYNGEE. There are 17 residues in the CDR3. Here the CDR3 DNA reads TGTGCCAGCAGCGTGAGGGGACTAGCGGGGCGCACAGATACGCAGTATTTT. This translates into CASSVRGLAGRTDTQYF.

V usage is TRBV27 and J usage is TRBJ2-1; D is perhaps TRBD2 (7 bases). This CDR3 contains 14 residues. Trimming removed 2 bases at V and 6 bases at J, with 11 bases between. CDR1 is MNHEY, CDR2 SMNVEV, per germline (reference sequence). CDR3 coding DNA: TGTGCCAGCAGTTTAAGGGGGGGGGTCAATGAGCAGTTCTTC. It specifies CASSLRGGVNEQFF.

The V and J genes are TRBV5-1 and TRBJ2-1; D is perhaps TRBD2 (5 bases). Germline CDR1 and CDR2: SGHRS and YFSETQ. The germline V and J ends were trimmed by 1 base and 10 bases, with 12 bases remaining between them. There are 13 residues in the CDR3. CDR3 DNA: TGCGCCAGCAGCTTGACCCCGGAGGAGGAGCAGTTCTTC. Protein product: CASSLTPEEEQFF.

The V call is TRBV18, the J call TRBJ2-2; TRBD2 might be the D (6 bases). The CDR3 sequence is 15 residues long. V lost 3 bases, J lost 4 bases, and 12 bases lay in between. Germline V CDR1 and CDR2: KGHSH, LQKENI. The CDR3 protein is CASSPWEESTGELFF. CDR3 DNA: TGTGCCAGCTCACCTTGGGAGGAGTCCACCGGGGAGCTGTTTTTT.

The chain links TRBV4-1 to TRBJ2-3, with D unclear. CDR3 length: 14 residues. The V and J ends lost 0 bases and 2 bases respectively, with 6 bases between them. In germline, CDR1 is MGHRA, CDR2 YSYEKL. CDR3 amino acids: CASSQDGYTDTQYF. The CDR3, as DNA: TGCGCCAGCAGCCAAGATGGGTACACAGATACGCAGTATTTT.

The chain carries TRBV28 and TRBJ2-7; TRBD2 aligns across 8 bases. CDR1 is MDHEN and CDR2 is SYDVKM in the germline V gene. Trimming at V came to 6 bases and at J to 4 bases, leaving 8 bases not matched to a gene. The CDR3 is made up of 14 amino acids. The CDR3 bases are TGTGCCAGCAGCCCCGGGACTAGTTCGTACGAGCAGTACTTC. It encodes CASSPGTSSYEQYF.